These 9 T cell receptor beta chains originate from one sample sequenced in a study of shared clonotypes between healthy human individuals. Using immunoSEQ multiplex PCR, the repertoire was profiled, and TCRdb retains in-frame clones only, with some absent. The sample has approximately 940,000 clones; over 60% are singletons. The sequenced material came from memory CD4+ T cells sorted from blood. Regarding subset: CD45RA-negative fraction. The receptors here all came from a young man in good health.

The rearrangement uses TRBV2 and TRBJ2-7; 9 bases are a match to TRBD2. This CDR3 has 13 residues. V lost 7 bases and J lost 4; bases outside the gene matches: 5. CDR1 SNHLY and CDR2 FYNNEI come from the germline V gene. The CDR3: CASKGLALYEQYF. DNA of the CDR3: TGTGCCAGCAAGGGACTAGCCTTATACGAGCAGTACTTC.

The chain is built from TRBV29-1 and TRBJ2-5; possibly TRBD1 for D (6 bases). The V end lost 7 bases, the J end lost 4 bases, and 19 bases lay between the germline ends. This CDR3 spans 14 amino acids. Germline lookup yields CDR1 SQVTM and CDR2 ANQGSEA. The DNA of the CDR3 is TGCAGCGCTACAAGACAGGTTCGGGGAGAGACCCAGTACTTC. It codes for CSATRQVRGETQYF.

This chain connects TRBV5-8 to TRBJ1-1; D unclear. V gave up 3 bases and J gave up 11 bases, with 14 bases separating them. CDR3 length: 12 residues. Germline-derived CDR1 and CDR2 are SGHTS and YDEGEE. The CDR3 sequence is CASSWVEGFAFF. The DNA for the CDR3 is TGTGCCAGCAGCTGGGTTGAGGGTTTCGCTTTCTTT. The variable domain in full, completed from reference TRBV5-8 and TRBJ1-1, reads EAGVTQSPTHLIKTRGQQATLRCSPISGHTSVYWYQQALGLGLQFLLWYDEGEERNRGNFPPRFSGRQFPNYSSELNVNALELEDSALYLCASSWVEGFAFFGQGTRLTVV.

The chain combines TRBV13 with TRBJ2-5; 11 positions agree with TRBD2. Trimming at V came to 5 bases and at J to 0 bases, leaving 5 bases not matched to a gene. CDR1 is PRHDT, CDR2 FYEKMQ, per germline (reference sequence). This CDR3 region has 16 residues. CDR3 in DNA: TGTGCCAGCAGCCCCCCGACTAGCGGGGACCAAGAGACCCAGTACTTC. As protein: CASSPPTSGDQETQYF.

Details on this clone: This may be a read error, as it is one base from a much larger clone. This chain connects TRBV14 to TRBJ2-7; D uncertain. This CDR3 has 13 amino acids. Looked up from germline, CDR1 is SGHDN and CDR2 is FVKESK. V shed 0 bases and J shed 4 bases, with 7 bases lying between them. The CDR3 DNA follows: TGTGCCAGCAGCCAAGATCACCAGTACGAGCAGTACTTC. Its translation: CASSQDHQYEQYF.

This clone was observed once. CDR3 coding DNA: TGTGCCAGCAGTGAGACGCCGAATGAGCAGTTCTTC. Its protein is CASSETPNEQFF. The chain couples TRBV2 to TRBJ2-1; D gene unclear. The CDR3 spans 12 residues. V gave up 3 bases and J gave up 7 bases, with 7 bases separating them. Germline loops: CDR1 SNHLY, CDR2 FYNNEI.

This clone was picked up one time. The chain carries TRBV7-2 and TRBJ1-1; no definite D call. V dropped 1 base and J dropped 3 bases, with 9 bases sitting between them. This CDR3 region has 14 residues. Germline V gene data show CDR1 as SGHTA and CDR2 as FQGNSA. The CDR3, as DNA: TGTGCCAGCAGCTTAGACTGGACGGACACTGAAGCTTTCTTT. This translates into CASSLDWTDTEAFF.

The chain uses TRBV10-3 and TRBJ2-7, with 7 bases fitting TRBD1. This CDR3 has 16 residues. Germline trimming cut 4 bases from V and 0 bases from J; bases unmatched to any gene: 9. Germline-derived CDR1 and CDR2 are ENHRY and SYGVKD. The CDR3 region has the DNA TGTGCCATCAGTGTAGGGGACAGTCCAAGCTCCTACGAGCAGTACTTC. This gives the protein CAISVGDSPSSYEQYF.

The rearrangement joins TRBV5-1 to TRBJ2-1; 9 bases fit TRBD2. Trimming cost V 0 bases and J 4 bases; bases outside gene matches: 5. Germline lookup yields CDR1 SGHRS and CDR2 YFSETQ. The CDR3 is 16 residues long. The CDR3 reads CASSLGVLAGYNEQFF. For the CDR3, the DNA is TGCGCCAGCAGCTTGGGGGTTCTAGCGGGGTACAATGAGCAGTTCTTC.